One sample yielded the 2 T cell receptor beta chains listed below, sequenced in a study of tumor and adjacent non-tumor tissue in lung cancer. The template was RNA from unsorted bulk tissue. Three rounds of nested PCR, following a modified ARM-PCR protocol, produced the TCRbeta library. TCRdb itself ran the multiplex PCR reads through MiXCR, one entry per CDR3 protein. The data hold about 85,000 distinct CDR3 sequences, with roughly three fifths observed a single time. Sequencing input: lung tumor tissue. Receptors originate from a man between 65 and 80 years old with non-small cell lung cancer.

This clonotype was seen many times. The chain recombines TRBV7-8 with TRBJ1-1; D is unclear. This CDR3 spans 14 amino acids. The V and J ends lost 6 bases and 0 bases respectively, with 11 bases between them. CDR1 is SGHVS, CDR2 FQNEAQ, per germline. The DNA of the CDR3 is TGTGCCAGCAGAGGTGTCTCAATGAACACTGAAGCTTTCTTT. It specifies CASRGVSMNTEAFF.

A few counts support this clonotype. A clone one base away is much larger, so this may be a read error. The rearrangement links TRBV29-1 to TRBJ2-2; 8 bases are shared with TRBD1. With 7 bases clipped from V and 7 bases from J, the junction kept 11 bases outside the gene matches. The CDR3 covers 14 residues. CDR1 is SQVTM, CDR2 ANQGSEA, per germline. Here the CDR3 reads CSAPRRGRDGELFF. DNA for the CDR3: TGCAGCGCTCCCCGCAGGGGGCGGGACGGGGAGCTGTTTTTT.